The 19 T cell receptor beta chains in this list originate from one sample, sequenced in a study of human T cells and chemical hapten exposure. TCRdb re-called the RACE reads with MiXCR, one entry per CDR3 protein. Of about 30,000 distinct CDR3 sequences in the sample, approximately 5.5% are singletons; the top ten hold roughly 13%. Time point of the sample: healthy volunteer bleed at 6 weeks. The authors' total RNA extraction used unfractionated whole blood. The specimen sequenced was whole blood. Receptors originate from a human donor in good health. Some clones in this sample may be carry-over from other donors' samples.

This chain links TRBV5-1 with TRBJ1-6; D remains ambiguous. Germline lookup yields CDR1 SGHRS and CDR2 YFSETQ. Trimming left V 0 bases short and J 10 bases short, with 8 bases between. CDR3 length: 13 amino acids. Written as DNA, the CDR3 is TGCGCCAGCAGCTTGGCTGAGGAGTCACCCCTCCACTTT. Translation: CASSLAEESPLHF. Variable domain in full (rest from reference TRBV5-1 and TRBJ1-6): KAGVTQTPRYLIKTRGQQVTLSCSPISGHRSVSWYQQTPGQGLQFLFEYFSETQRNKGNFPGRFSGRQFSNSRSEMNVSTLELGDSALYLCASSLAEESPLHFGNGTRLTVT.

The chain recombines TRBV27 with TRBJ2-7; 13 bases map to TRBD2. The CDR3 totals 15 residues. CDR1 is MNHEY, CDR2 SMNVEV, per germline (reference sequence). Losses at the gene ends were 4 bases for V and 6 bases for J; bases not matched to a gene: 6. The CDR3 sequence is CASSSRLAGGVEQYF. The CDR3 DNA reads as TGTGCCAGCAGTTCACGACTAGCGGGAGGAGTCGAGCAGTACTTC.

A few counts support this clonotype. The CDR3 spells CATHLSHTEAFF. DNA for the CDR3: TGTGCCACCCATTTGTCCCACACTGAAGCTTTCTTT. The chain recombines TRBV6-5 with TRBJ1-1; D unclear. From germline, CDR1 is MNHEY and CDR2 SVGAGI. The V end lost 10 bases, the J end lost 3 bases, and 12 bases lay between the germline ends. The CDR3 consists of 12 residues.

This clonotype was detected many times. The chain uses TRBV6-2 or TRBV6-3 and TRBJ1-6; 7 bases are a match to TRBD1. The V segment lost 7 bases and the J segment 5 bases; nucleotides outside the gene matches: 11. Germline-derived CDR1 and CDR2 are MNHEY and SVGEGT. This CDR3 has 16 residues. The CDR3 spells CASISGGQSHNSPLHF. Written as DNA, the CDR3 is TGTGCCAGCATATCAGGGGGACAATCTCATAATTCACCCCTCCACTTT.

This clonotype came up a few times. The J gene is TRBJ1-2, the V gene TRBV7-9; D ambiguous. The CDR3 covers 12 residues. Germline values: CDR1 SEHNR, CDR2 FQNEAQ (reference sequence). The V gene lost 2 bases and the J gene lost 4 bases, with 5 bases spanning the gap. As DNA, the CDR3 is TGTGCCAGCAGCTTAATGGGCTATGGCTACACCTTC. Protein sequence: CASSLMGYGYTF. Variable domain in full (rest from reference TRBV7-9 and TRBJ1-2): DTGVSQNPRHKITKRGQNVTFRCDPISEHNRLYWYRQTLGQGPEFLTYFQNEAQLEKSRLLSDRFSAERPKGSFSTLEIQRTEQGDSAMYLCASSLMGYGYTFGSGTRLTVV.

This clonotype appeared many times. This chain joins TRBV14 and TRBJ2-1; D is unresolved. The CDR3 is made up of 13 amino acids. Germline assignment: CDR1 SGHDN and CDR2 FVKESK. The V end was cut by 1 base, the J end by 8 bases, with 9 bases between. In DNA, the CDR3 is TGTGCCAGCAGCCAAGGGAATCGGGATGAGCAGTTCTTC. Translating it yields CASSQGNRDEQFF.

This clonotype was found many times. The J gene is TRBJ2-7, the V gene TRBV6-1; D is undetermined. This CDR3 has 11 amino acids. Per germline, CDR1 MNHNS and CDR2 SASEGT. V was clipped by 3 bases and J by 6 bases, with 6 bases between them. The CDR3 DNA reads TGTGCCAGCAGTGAGTACTTCGAGCAGTACTTC. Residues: CASSEYFEQYF.

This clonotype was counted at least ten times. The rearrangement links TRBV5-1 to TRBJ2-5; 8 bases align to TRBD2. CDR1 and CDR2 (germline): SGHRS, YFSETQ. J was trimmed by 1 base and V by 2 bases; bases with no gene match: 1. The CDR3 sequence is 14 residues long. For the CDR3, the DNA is TGCGCCAGCAGCTTACTAGCGGCCCAAGAGACCCAGTACTTC. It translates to CASSLLAAQETQYF.

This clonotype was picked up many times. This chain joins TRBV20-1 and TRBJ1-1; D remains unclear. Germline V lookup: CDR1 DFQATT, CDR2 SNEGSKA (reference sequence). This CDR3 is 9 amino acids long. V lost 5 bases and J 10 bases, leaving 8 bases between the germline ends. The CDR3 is CSAFPPAFF. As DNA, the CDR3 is TGCAGTGCTTTCCCTCCAGCTTTCTTT.

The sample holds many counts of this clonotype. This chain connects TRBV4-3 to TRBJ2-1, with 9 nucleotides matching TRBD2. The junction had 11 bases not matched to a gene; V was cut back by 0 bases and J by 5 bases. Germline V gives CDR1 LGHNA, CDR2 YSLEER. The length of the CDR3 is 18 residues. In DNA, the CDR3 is TGCGCCAGCAGCCAAGATATCGGGAGCGGGGGGTTTGACAATGAGCAGTTCTTC. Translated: CASSQDIGSGGFDNEQFF.

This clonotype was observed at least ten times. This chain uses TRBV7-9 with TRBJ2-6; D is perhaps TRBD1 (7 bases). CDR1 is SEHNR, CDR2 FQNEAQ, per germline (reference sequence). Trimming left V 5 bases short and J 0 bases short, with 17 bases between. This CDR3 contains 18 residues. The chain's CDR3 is CASSPRGARSSGANVLTF. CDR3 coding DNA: TGTGCCAGCAGCCCCAGGGGGGCCCGAAGCTCTGGGGCCAACGTCCTGACTTTC.

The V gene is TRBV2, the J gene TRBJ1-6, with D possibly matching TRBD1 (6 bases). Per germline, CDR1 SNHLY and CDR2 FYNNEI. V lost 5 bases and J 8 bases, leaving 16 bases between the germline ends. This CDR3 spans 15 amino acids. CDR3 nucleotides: TGTGCCAGCAGTCCCGACAGGCTTTCTTATTCACCCCTCCACTTT. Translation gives CASSPDRLSYSPLHF. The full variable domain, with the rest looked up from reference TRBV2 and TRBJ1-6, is EPEVTQTPSHQVTQMGQEVILRCVPISNHLYFYWYRQILGQKVEFLVSFYNNEISEKSEIFDDQFSVERPDGSNFTLKIRSTKLEDSAMYFCASSPDRLSYSPLHFGNGTRLTVT.

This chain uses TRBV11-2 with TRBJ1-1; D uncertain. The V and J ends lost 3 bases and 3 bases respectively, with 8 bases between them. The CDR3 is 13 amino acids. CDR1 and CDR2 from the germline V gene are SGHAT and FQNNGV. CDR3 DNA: TGTGCCAGCAGCTTGGGCTCGTACACTGAAGCTTTCTTT. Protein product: CASSLGSYTEAFF.

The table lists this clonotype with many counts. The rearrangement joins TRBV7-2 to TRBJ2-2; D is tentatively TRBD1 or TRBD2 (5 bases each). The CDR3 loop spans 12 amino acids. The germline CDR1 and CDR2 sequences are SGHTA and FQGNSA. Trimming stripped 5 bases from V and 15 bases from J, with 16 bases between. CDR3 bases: TGTGCCAGCAGCCAATGGCAGGGCGGGTTGTTTTTT. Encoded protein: CASSQWQGGLFF.

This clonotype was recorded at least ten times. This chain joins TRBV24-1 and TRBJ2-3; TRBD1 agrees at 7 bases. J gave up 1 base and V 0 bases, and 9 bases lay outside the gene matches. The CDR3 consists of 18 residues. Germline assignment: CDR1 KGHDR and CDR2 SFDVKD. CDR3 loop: CATSDLKFSGGGTDTQYF. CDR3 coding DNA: TGTGCCACCAGTGATTTGAAATTTTCAGGGGGTGGCACAGATACGCAGTATTTT.

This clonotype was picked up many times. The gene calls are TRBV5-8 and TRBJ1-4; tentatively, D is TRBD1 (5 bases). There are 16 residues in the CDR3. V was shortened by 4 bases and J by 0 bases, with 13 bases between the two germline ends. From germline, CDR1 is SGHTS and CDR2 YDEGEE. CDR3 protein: CASSRRDAATNEKLFF. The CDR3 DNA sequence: TGTGCCAGCAGCCGCAGGGATGCCGCAACTAATGAAAAACTGTTTTTT.

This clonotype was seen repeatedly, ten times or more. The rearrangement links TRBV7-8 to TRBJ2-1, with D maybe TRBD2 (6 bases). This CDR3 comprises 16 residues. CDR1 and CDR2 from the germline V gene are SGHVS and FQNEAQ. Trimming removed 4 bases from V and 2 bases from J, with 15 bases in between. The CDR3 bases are TGTGCCAGCAGCTCAAGAGCGGGTCAAGCCTACAATGAGCAGTTCTTC. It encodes CASSSRAGQAYNEQFF. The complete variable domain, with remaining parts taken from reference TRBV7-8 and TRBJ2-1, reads GAGVSQSPRYKVAKRGQDVALRCDPISGHVSLFWYQQALGQGPEFLTYFQNEAQLDKSGLPSDRFFAERPEGSVSTLKIQRTQQEDSAVYLCASSSRAGQAYNEQFFGPGTRLTVL.

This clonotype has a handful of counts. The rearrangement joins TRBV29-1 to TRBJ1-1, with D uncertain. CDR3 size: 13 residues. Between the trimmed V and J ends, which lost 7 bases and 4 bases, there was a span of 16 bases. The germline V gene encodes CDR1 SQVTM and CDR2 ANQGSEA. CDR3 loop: CSAIGQAGTEAFF. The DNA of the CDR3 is TGCAGCGCTATAGGGCAGGCGGGCACTGAAGCTTTCTTT.

CDR3 protein: CASSPTSGADNEQFF. The CDR3 coding sequence is TGTGCCAGCAGTCCGACTAGTGGGGCCGACAATGAGCAGTTCTTC. The chain links TRBV12-3 or TRBV12-4 to TRBJ2-1; tentative D call: TRBD2 (6 bases). The CDR3 has 15 amino acids. V gave up 5 bases and J gave up 5 bases, with 16 bases separating them.